The rows below give T cell receptor beta chains drawn from one sample of a study of PD-L1 blockade in urothelial cancer. This table comes from immunoSEQ multiplex PCR, and its TCRdb copy is limited to in-frame clones, with some not included. This table holds some 40,000 clones, 88% found once. This material consisted of PBMCs, taken around atezolizumab (anti-PD-L1) treatment. These receptors were obtained from a donor at least 40 years old with urothelial cancer. The CDR3 runs from the conserved cysteine through the conserved F or W. A D gene is named only where the DNA matches it firmly. For some rows the clone size is stated as once, few or many, or as a class when expanded; others skip it.

CDR3 protein	CDR3 DNA	V gene	J gene	CDR3 length	clone size	D gene
CASRAQGNTEAFF	TGTGCCAGCAGAGCACAGGGGAACACTGAAGCTTTCTTT	TRBV6-1	TRBJ1-1	13	NA	NA
CASRPGLSNEKLFF	TGTGCCAGCAGGCCGGGACTGTCTAATGAAAAACTGTTTTTT	TRBV2	TRBJ1-4	14	NA	NA
CASSYWGSETQYF	TGTGCCAGCAGTTACTGGGGCTCAGAGACCCAGTACTTC	TRBV6-5	TRBJ2-5	13	NA	NA
CASSFGTGGSVETQYF	TGTGCCAGCAGTTTTGGGACAGGGGGCAGCGTGGAGACCCAGTACTTC	TRBV28	TRBJ2-5	16	NA	TRBD1
CASSGESNQPQHF	TGTGCCAGCAGTGGGGAGAGCAATCAGCCCCAGCATTTT	TRBV6-1	TRBJ1-5	13	NA	NA
CASRKDGGDMNTEAFF	TGTGCCAGCAGGAAGGACGGGGGGGACATGAACACTGAAGCTTTCTTT	TRBV6-6	TRBJ1-1	16	NA	NA
CASSQTRLGEQFF	TGTGCCAGCAGCCAGACTAGGCTCGGTGAGCAGTTCTTC	TRBV7-3	TRBJ2-1	13	NA	NA
CASSLAGQSNGYTF	TGCGCCAGCAGCCTGGCGGGACAGAGCAATGGCTACACCTTC	TRBV5-1	TRBJ1-2	14	NA	TRBD1
CARSPTGEKLFF	TGTGCCCGCTCTCCGACCGGGGAAAAACTGTTTTTT	TRBV30	TRBJ1-4	12	NA	NA
CATRDRGGWRQPQHF	TGTGCCACCCGGGACAGGGGCGGGTGGAGGCAGCCCCAGCATTTT	TRBV6-1	TRBJ1-5	15	few	TRBD1
CASSVGGINEKLFF	TGTGCCAGCAGCGTTGGGGGGATTAATGAAAAACTGTTTTTT	TRBV7-9	TRBJ1-4	14	NA	NA
CASSPTGGYGYTF	TGTGCCAGCTCACCGACAGGGGGGTATGGCTACACCTTC	TRBV18	TRBJ1-2	13	NA	TRBD1